This TCR beta chain was captured by sequencing in a study of shared clonotypes between healthy human individuals. Study-level background: A couple of female and a few male donors aged 18 to 49 were enrolled. Per donor, CD8 memory used one plate, CD8 naive used two, CD4 memory used three and CD4 naive used three.

Findings and limits, study-wide: Sequencing depth was a factor that was expected to affect clonotype sharing among donors.

Germline CDR1 and CDR2: SEHNR and FQNEAQ (reference sequence). The CDR3 extends over 15 amino acids. V lost 2 bases to trimming and J lost 3 bases; unmatched junction nucleotides: 3. In its sample, this clone was seen once. No antigen is known for it. Different DNA sequences within this sample yield the same CDR3. The method was immunoSEQ multiplex PCR; TCRdb's version includes in-frame clones alone and lacks a portion of them. Of around 2,000,000 clones listed, 90% to 95% are singletons. The study drew its donors from healthy HIV-negative adults without recent acute infections or vaccinations. The sequencing input was naive CD4+ T cells sorted from blood. Documented subset: CD45RA+ positively selected. J is TRBJ2-2 and V is TRBV7-9, with TRBD1 identical over 7 bases. The TCR originated in a man between 18 and 35 years old in good health. CDR3 DNA: TGTGCCAGCAGCTTAAGGGACAGCTACACCGGGGAGCTGTTTTTT. This codes for CASSLRDSYTGELFF.